This is a list of T cell receptor beta chains from one sample in a study of T cells expressing NK-cell markers. TCRdb re-called the 5' RACE reads; one entry per CDR3 protein, DNA not given. The sample table includes about 410,000 distinct CDR3 sequences. Material for sequencing was blood T cells: a sorted CD56 or NKG2C T cell subset, CD4+ or CD8+ T cells, or bulk PBMC T cells (not recorded which). Every receptor here comes from a woman between 45 and 65 years old in good health. Each CDR3 is given with its conserved first and last residue. Fields, in order: J gene, V gene, CDR3 protein.

TRBJ1-1 TRBV6-6 CASSPTPPVGNTEAFF
TRBJ2-7 TRBV12-3/TRBV12-4 CASRPSGRGRGGEQYF
TRBJ2-7 TRBV29-1 CSAVGGESLYEQYF
TRBJ2-7 TRBV5-1 CASSLGTGRYEQYF
TRBJ2-5 TRBV11-3 CASSFGGGRETQYF
TRBJ1-1 TRBV5-1 CASSLGGGVGTEAFF
TRBJ2-2 TRBV5-1 CASRGSGRANNGELFF
TRBJ2-1 TRBV24-1 CATSDSLAGGPYNEQFF
TRBJ2-7 TRBV15 CATSRDRDEQYF
TRBJ1-2 TRBV12-3/TRBV12-4 CASTLSPPYGYTF
TRBJ2-7 TRBV20-1 CSARSPTGGRNEQYF
TRBJ1-2 TRBV27 CASSTGQANYGYTF
TRBJ1-2 TRBV20-1 CSARTQSKGYTF
TRBJ2-1 TRBV3-1 CASSRRQGSINEQFF
TRBJ2-2 TRBV7-2 CASSISRTGELFF
TRBJ2-5 TRBV12-3/TRBV12-4 CASSSRGTAETQYF